These T cell receptor beta chains were read from a single sample in a study of T cell responses to AZD1222 COVID-19 vaccine. Assay: immunoSEQ multiplex PCR; the TCRdb copy retains only in-frame clones and omits some. The sample has approximately 130,000 clones; 75% to 90% are singletons. Sequences were derived from peripheral blood, sampled on day 0 of AZD1222 vaccination. Receptors originate from an adult in good health. The CDR3 runs from the conserved cysteine through the conserved F or W. A D gene is named only where the DNA matches it firmly. The size of a clone is reported for some rows only, either as once, few or many, or as a class for expanded clones.

>-|TRBV27|TRBJ2-5|-
TGTGCCAGCAGTCCCGCCGGGGCCACAGCGGGGACCCAGTACTTC
CASSPAGATAGTQYF
>TRBD1|TRBV19|TRBJ1-2|-
TGTGCCAGTAACCGGGACAGGGGCAGTGGCTACACCTTC
CASNRDRGSGYTF
>TRBD2|TRBV9|TRBJ2-5|few
TGTGCCAGCAGCGTAGGAGGTAGCGGGGGGGGAATGAGAGAGACCCAGTACTTC
CASSVGGSGGGMRETQYF
>-|TRBV6-5|TRBJ2-5|-
TGTGCCAGCAGCACCGGACACTGGGAGACCCAGTACTTC
CASSTGHWETQYF
>-|TRBV2|TRBJ1-6|-
TGTGCCAGCAGTGTCTCCTATAATTCACCCCTCCACTTT
CASSVSYNSPLHF
>TRBD1|TRBV6-2/TRBV6-3|TRBJ2-1|-
TGTGCCAGCACCCCTGGGACAGGGAACTACAATGAGCAGTTCTTC
CASTPGTGNYNEQFF
>-|TRBV29-1|TRBJ2-1|-
TGCAGCGTAGACAGCGGATTAAGCTCCTACAATGAGCAGTTCTTC
CSVDSGLSSYNEQFF
>TRBD1|TRBV6-5|TRBJ1-6|-
TGTGCCAGCAGCGACCCGTACAGGGGCCGCGGACCCCTCCACTTT
CASSDPYRGRGPLHF
>-|TRBV14|TRBJ2-3|-
TGTGCCAGCAGCCGGTCATACACAGATACGCAGTATTTT
CASSRSYTDTQYF
>-|TRBV27|TRBJ1-1|-
TGTGCCAGCAGTCTCTCCTATGTCGGAGGTAGTGAAGCTTTCTTT
CASSLSYVGGSEAFF
>-|TRBV27|TRBJ1-2|-
TGTGCCAGCAGTTTAGTTGGGTATGACGGCTACACCTTC
CASSLVGYDGYTF
>-|TRBV28|TRBJ1-6|-
TGTGCCAGCAGTCCTGACTCCTATAATTCACCCCTCCACTTT
CASSPDSYNSPLHF
>TRBD2|TRBV19|TRBJ2-1|-
TGTGCCAGTAGTAGGACTAGCGGGAGCTACTCCTACAATGAGCAGTTCTTC
CASSRTSGSYSYNEQFF